This passage covers 12 T cell receptor beta chains from one sample sequenced in a study of blood T cell repertoires in COVID-19. Measured with immunoSEQ multiplex PCR; TCRdb has only the in-frame clones, and not every one. The table shows 110,000 or so clones, with 81% occurring only once. The source material was peripheral blood. These receptors came from a middle-aged man with acute or convalescent COVID-19.

V usage is TRBV4-1 and J usage is TRBJ1-4; TRBD1 might be the D (6 bases). V lost 1 base, J lost 8 bases, and 14 bases lay in between. Germline CDR1 reads MGHRA; CDR2 reads YSYEKL. This CDR3 has 15 residues. In DNA, the CDR3 is TGCGCCAGCAGCCAAGGGCAGGGGCTTAGCGAAAAACTGTTTTTT. This codes for CASSQGQGLSEKLFF.

This sequence joins TRBV6-5 and TRBJ1-2; 7 positions match TRBD1. Germline CDR1 is MNHEY and CDR2 is SVGAGI. With V trimmed by 7 bases and J by 4 bases, 6 bases remained unmatched. CDR3 size: 13 residues. CDR3 nucleotides: TGTGCCAGCAAGACGACAGGGACCTATGGCTACACCTTC. It yields the protein CASKTTGTYGYTF.

The rearrangement joins TRBV9 to TRBJ2-7; TRBD1 matches 8 bases. The J segment lost 4 bases and the V segment lost 2 bases, leaving 5 bases of the junction unmatched. Germline lookup yields CDR1 SGDLS and CDR2 YYNGEE. The CDR3 is made up of 14 amino acids. CDR3 residues: CASSVEQGGYEQYF. The CDR3 nucleotides are TGTGCCAGCAGCGTTGAACAGGGGGGATACGAGCAGTACTTC.

This chain connects TRBV5-1 to TRBJ2-7; D is ambiguous. CDR1 is SGHRS, CDR2 YFSETQ, per germline. Trimming cost V 2 bases and J 5 bases, with 11 bases left between them. This CDR3 has 13 residues. CDR3 bases: TGCGCCAGCAGCTTCGCGAAGAGCCACGAGCAGTACGTC. Translated: CASSFAKSHEQYV.

V usage is TRBV28 and J usage is TRBJ1-4; 9 positions match TRBD1. The length of the CDR3 is 15 residues. From germline, CDR1 is MDHEN and CDR2 SYDVKM. V was pared by 5 bases and J by 7 bases, with 8 bases of the junction left unmatched. In DNA form, the CDR3 reads TGTGCCAGCAGTGACCGGACAGGGGCGGCTGAAAAACTGTTTTTT. Its protein is CASSDRTGAAEKLFF.

This clone was detected a few times. The chain couples TRBV28 to TRBJ2-7; 8 bases fit TRBD1. Germline V lookup: CDR1 MDHEN, CDR2 SYDVKM. With 8 bases clipped from V and 10 bases from J, the junction kept 7 bases outside the gene matches. The CDR3 spans 11 residues. CDR3 region: CASERQGHQYF. The CDR3 nucleotides are TGTGCCAGCGAACGACAGGGGCATCAGTACTTC. Supplemented by reference TRBV28 and TRBJ2-7, the full variable domain reads DVKVTQSSRYLVKRTGEKVFLECVQDMDHENMFWYRQDPGLGLRLIYFSYDVKMKEKGDIPEGYSVSREKKERFSLILESASTNQTSMYLCASERQGHQYFGPGTRLTVT.

The chain couples TRBV18 to TRBJ1-5; D unclear. The CDR3 has 14 residues. Trimming removed 2 bases at V and 7 bases at J, with 12 bases between. Looked up from germline, CDR1 is KGHSH and CDR2 is LQKENI. The CDR3 sequence is CASSPSGERQPQHF. DNA of the CDR3: TGTGCCAGCTCACCATCCGGGGAGCGGCAGCCCCAGCATTTT.

The chain links TRBV20-1 to TRBJ1-1; D call uncertain. Germline loops: CDR1 DFQATT, CDR2 SNEGSKA (reference sequence). CDR3 size: 11 residues. Between the trimmed V and J ends, which lost 3 bases and 10 bases, there was a span of 12 bases. In DNA form, the CDR3 reads TGCAGTGCTAGTGGGGTCCGGGGAGCTTTCTTT. Translating it yields CSASGVRGAFF.

The chain links TRBV6-4 to TRBJ1-2, with TRBD1 identical over 7 bases. Trimming cost V 1 base and J 10 bases; bases outside gene matches: 6. Per germline, CDR1 MRHNA and CDR2 SNTAGT. This CDR3 contains 13 residues. CDR3 DNA sequence: TGTGCCAGCAGTGACTGGGCCAGGGGGTCCTACACCTTC. Residues: CASSDWARGSYTF.

The chain employs TRBV28 and TRBJ1-2; 8 bases line up with TRBD1. V was pared by 5 bases and J by 3 bases, with 8 bases of the junction left unmatched. This CDR3 contains 15 residues. The V gene's germline CDR1 is MDHEN and CDR2 SYDVKM. The CDR3 region is CASSDAGGADYGYTF. In DNA form, the CDR3 reads TGTGCCAGCAGTGATGCAGGGGGCGCGGACTATGGCTACACCTTC.

This clone has a handful of counts. This rearrangement joins TRBV19 to TRBJ2-1; 9 bases are a match to TRBD1. The CDR3 runs 13 residues. The V and J ends lost 5 bases and 9 bases, in that order; junction bases with no gene match: 5. Germline CDR1 reads LNHDA; CDR2 reads SQIVND (reference sequence). In nucleotides, the CDR3 is TGTGCCAGTAGTTTACAGGGGGCAGGTGAGCAGTTCTTC. Translation gives CASSLQGAGEQFF.

In this sample, this clone turned up once. The chain carries TRBV9 and TRBJ1-2, with 11 bases matching TRBD1. The germline CDR1 and CDR2 sequences are SGDLS and YYNGEE. V shed 1 base and J 2 bases; nucleotides not matched to a gene: 1. This CDR3 comprises 15 residues. CDR3 sequence (DNA): TGTGCCAGCAGCGTAAGGGACAGGGGGAACTATGGCTACACCTTC. Protein product: CASSVRDRGNYGYTF. The whole variable domain, filled in from reference TRBV9 and TRBJ1-2, reads DSGVTQTPKHLITATGQRVTLRCSPRSGDLSVYWYQQSLDQGLQFLIQYYNGEERAKGNILERFSAQQFPDLHSELNLSSLELGDSALYFCASSVRDRGNYGYTFGSGTRLTVV.